The clone carrying this TCR beta chain was counted a single time. Antigen specificity is unknown. The entry originates in a study of CD8+ T cells in alopecia areata. CDR1 and CDR2 from the germline V gene are SGHNT and YENEEA. CDR3 length equals 15 residues. V lost 1 base to trimming and J lost 5 bases; unmatched junction nucleotides: 2. Extracted from the samples, RNA was reverse transcribed into cDNA to serve as the sequencing template. TCRdb keeps only in-frame clones here, not all; method: immunoSEQ multiplex PCR. The sample holds about 140,000 clones, around 55% seen once. Study-wide results and limits: Lesional scalp, especially alopecia totalis/universalis, showed higher clonality than normal scalp.

The rearrangement uses TRBV11-3 and TRBJ2-5; 12 positions agree with TRBD2. This receptor was identified in a human donor in good health. The sample taken for sequencing was CD4+ T cells sorted from blood. CDR3: CASSLGLAGDETQYF. CDR3 sequence (DNA): TGTGCCAGCAGCTTAGGACTAGCGGGAGATGAGACCCAGTACTTC.